The 28 T cell receptor beta chains listed next were all sequenced from one sample in a study of T cell responses to AZD1222 COVID-19 vaccine. TCRdb's table, derived via immunoSEQ multiplex PCR, lists solely in-frame clones and lacks some. The table records more than 90,000 clones, approximately 87% of them present only once. This specimen was peripheral blood, taken 28 days after the second AZD1222 dose. The source is an adult who received the AZD1222 COVID-19 vaccine.

This chain links TRBV7-2 with TRBJ1-5; D gene ambiguous. This CDR3 is built from 15 residues. Per germline, CDR1 SGHTA and CDR2 FQGNSA. Trimming left V 5 bases short and J 4 bases short, with 15 bases between. CDR3 sequence (DNA): TGTGCCAGCAGCCACCCGGGCCGGTTAAATCAGCCCCAGCATTTT. Its protein product is CASSHPGRLNQPQHF.

The rearrangement links TRBV18 to TRBJ1-1; a weak D match, TRBD1 (5 bases). CDR3 length: 14 amino acids. Trimming removed 4 bases at V and 1 base at J, with 10 bases between. Germline-derived CDR1 and CDR2 are KGHSH and LQKENI. The CDR3 is CASSQGLTNTEAFF. CDR3 sequence (DNA): TGTGCCAGCTCACAGGGACTAACGAACACTGAAGCTTTCTTT.

The J gene is TRBJ2-3, the V gene TRBV12-3 or TRBV12-4, with 8 bases fitting TRBD1. CDR3 length equals 12 residues. V was pared by 5 bases and J by 6 bases, with 1 base of the junction left unmatched. DNA for the CDR3: TGTGCCAGCAGTACAGGGGGGGATACGCAGTATTTT. It codes for CASSTGGDTQYF.

This rearrangement joins TRBV6-5 to TRBJ1-1; no clear D. Trimming took off 7 bases at V and 5 bases at J, with 5 bases between the two ends. The CDR3 consists of 10 residues. Germline V lookup: CDR1 MNHEY, CDR2 SVGAGI. CDR3 DNA: TGTGCCAGCACCAGGACTGAAGCTTTCTTT. Translating it yields CASTRTEAFF.

A single count supports this clone. V is TRBV27 and J is TRBJ1-1, with 7 bases fitting TRBD1. The CDR3 is 17 residues long. The germline V gene encodes CDR1 MNHEY and CDR2 SMNVEV (reference sequence). The V segment lost 4 bases and the J segment 0 bases; nucleotides outside the gene matches: 11. The CDR3 DNA reads as TGTGCCAGCAGTTCAGAGACAGGGAGATCCCTGAACACTGAAGCTTTCTTT. It encodes CASSSETGRSLNTEAFF.

CDR3 protein: CASSFPRTGLNTEAFF. In nucleotides, the CDR3 is TGTGCCAGCAGTTTCCCTCGGACAGGCCTTAACACTGAAGCTTTCTTT. The chain employs TRBV28 and TRBJ1-1; 7 bases line up with TRBD1. There are 16 residues in the CDR3. Looked up from germline, CDR1 is MDHEN and CDR2 is SYDVKM. The V gene end was trimmed by 3 bases and the J gene end by 2 bases; junction bases not matched to a gene: 9. The full variable domain, rest sourced from reference TRBV28 and TRBJ1-1, is DVKVTQSSRYLVKRTGEKVFLECVQDMDHENMFWYRQDPGLGLRLIYFSYDVKMKEKGDIPEGYSVSREKKERFSLILESASTNQTSMYLCASSFPRTGLNTEAFFGQGTRLTVV.

The chain couples TRBV5-1 to TRBJ2-1, with 8 positions matching TRBD2. The V gene end was trimmed by 0 bases and the J gene end by 7 bases; junction bases not matched to a gene: 3. This CDR3 is 14 amino acids long. Germline CDR1 reads SGHRS; CDR2 reads YFSETQ. The DNA for the CDR3 is TGCGCCAGCAGCTTGGCGGCTAGCGGGAATGAGCAGTTCTTC. Amino acids: CASSLAASGNEQFF.

V gene TRBV15 combines with J gene TRBJ2-7; 10 bases map to TRBD2. V lost 1 base, J lost 2 bases, and 11 bases stayed unmatched. Germline CDR1 reads LNHNV; CDR2 reads YYDKDF (reference sequence). This CDR3 is 18 amino acids long. The CDR3 DNA reads as TGTGCCACCAGCAGAGCAAGTCTTACTAGCGGGATAGCCTACGAGCAGTACTTC. Its translation: CATSRASLTSGIAYEQYF.

The genes are TRBV5-1 and TRBJ2-1; D assignment may be TRBD1 or TRBD2 (6 bases each). The V and J ends lost 3 bases and 9 bases respectively, with 13 bases between them. This CDR3 is built from 13 residues. CDR1 SGHRS and CDR2 YFSETQ come from the germline V gene. The CDR3 coding sequence is TGCGCCAGCAGCTCCTGGGGGGCCGGTGAGCAGTTCTTC. Residues: CASSSWGAGEQFF.

This chain uses TRBV15 with TRBJ2-5; perhaps D is TRBD1 or TRBD2 (5 bases each). This CDR3 spans 14 amino acids. Looked up from germline, CDR1 is LNHNV and CDR2 is YYDKDF (reference sequence). V was shortened by 3 bases and J by 5 bases, with 13 bases between the two germline ends. Here the CDR3 reads CATSSARGLETQYF. In nucleotides, the CDR3 is TGTGCCACCAGCAGCGCGAGGGGATTGGAGACCCAGTACTTC. Drawing the rest from reference TRBV15 and TRBJ2-5, the complete variable domain is DAMVIQNPRYQVTQFGKPVTLSCSQTLNHNVMYWYQQKSSQAPKLLFHYYDKDFNNEADTPDNFQSRRPNTSFCFLDIRSPGLGDTAMYLCATSSARGLETQYFGPGTRLLVL.

The chain couples TRBV27 to TRBJ1-2, with a possible D match to TRBD1 (6 bases). The CDR3 extends over 15 amino acids. Germline CDR1 is MNHEY and CDR2 is SMNVEV (reference sequence). V was trimmed by 4 bases and J by 4 bases, leaving 16 bases between them. This chain's CDR3 is CASSYSPPGAYGYTF. CDR3 coding DNA: TGTGCCAGCAGTTATAGCCCCCCAGGGGCCTATGGCTACACCTTC.

On this clone: This specimen includes other DNA sequences encoding the same CDR3. The chain uses TRBV7-2 and TRBJ2-7, with 9 nucleotides matching TRBD1. Germline V gives CDR1 SGHTA, CDR2 FQGNSA. V gave up 2 bases and J gave up 2 bases; unmatched junction bases: 1. CDR3 length equals 14 residues. CDR3 DNA: TGTGCCAGCAGCTTAAGACAGGGGGCCTACGAGCAGTACTTC. Encoded protein: CASSLRQGAYEQYF. Complete variable domain (other parts from reference TRBV7-2 and TRBJ2-7): GAGVSQSPSNKVTEKGKDVELRCDPISGHTALYWYRQSLGQGLEFLIYFQGNSAPDKSGLPSDRFSAERTGGSVSTLTIQRTQQEDSAVYLCASSLRQGAYEQYFGPGTRLTVT.

The J gene is TRBJ1-2, the V gene TRBV29-1; no reliable D call. This CDR3 is built from 14 residues. Trimming shortened V by 7 bases and J by 4 bases, and 19 bases separated the two germline ends. Germline V CDR1 and CDR2: SQVTM, ANQGSEA. The CDR3 region is CSALGSSLPYGYTF. For the CDR3, the DNA is TGCAGCGCCCTGGGGAGCTCGTTACCCTATGGCTACACCTTC.

This chain joins TRBV3-1 (or the pseudogene TRBV3-2) and TRBJ2-5; tentative D call: TRBD1 (6 bases). The CDR3 extends over 14 amino acids. Per the germline V gene, CDR1 is LGHDT and CDR2 is YNNKEL (reference sequence). Trimming pared 1 base from V and 7 bases from J, leaving 13 bases between. In nucleotides, the CDR3 is TGTGCCAGCAGCCAAGGCGCCCCACAGGGGACCCAGTACTTC. This sequence encodes CASSQGAPQGTQYF.

V gene TRBV6-5 combines with J gene TRBJ1-1; D is perhaps TRBD1 (5 bases). The ends were cut back, 8 bases at V and 2 bases at J, with 15 bases in the middle. The germline V gene encodes CDR1 MNHEY and CDR2 SVGAGI. The CDR3 is 14 amino acids. For the CDR3, the DNA is TGTGCCAGCTGCAATACAGGTGATAACACTGAAGCTTTCTTT. It codes for CASCNTGDNTEAFF.

As regards this clone: Its ends do not fully match the called genes, so a read error is possible. The rearrangement joins TRBV9 to TRBJ2-1; 7 bases line up with TRBD2. The CDR3 length is 13 residues. Looked up from germline, CDR1 is SGDLS and CDR2 is YYNGEE. The CDR3 region has the DNA TGTGCCAGCAGTTCACGAGAGCCGGGGGGTACGGTCTTC. Its protein is CASSSREPGGTVF.

The CDR3 loop reads CASSPDSNYQPQHF. CDR3 nucleotides: TGCGCCAGCAGTCCGGACAGCAACTATCAGCCCCAGCATTTT. V gene TRBV5-1 combines with J gene TRBJ1-5; D perhaps matches TRBD1 (6 bases). V dropped 5 bases and J dropped 5 bases, with 14 bases sitting between them. The CDR3 is 14 residues long. Per the germline V gene, CDR1 is SGHRS and CDR2 is YFSETQ.

The chain has TRBV5-1 and TRBJ2-1; 8 bases align to TRBD1. V lost 4 bases, J lost 5 bases, and 8 bases stayed unmatched. This CDR3 has 15 amino acids. Germline V gene lookup returns CDR1 SGHRS and CDR2 YFSETQ. CDR3 sequence: CASSVGGTGNNEQFF. CDR3 in DNA: TGCGCCAGCAGCGTAGGAGGGACAGGAAACAATGAGCAGTTCTTC.

The chain employs TRBV5-5 and TRBJ2-1; D is uncertain. Germline V gene lookup returns CDR1 SGHKS and CDR2 YYEKEE (reference sequence). The CDR3 has 18 residues. V was shortened by 2 bases and J by 0 bases, with 18 bases between the two germline ends. CDR3 nucleotide sequence: TGTGCCAGCAGCTTCCGGGCCGCGCTCCTGAGCTCCTACAATGAGCAGTTCTTC. It codes for CASSFRAALLSSYNEQFF.

This clone showed up just a few times. The chain employs TRBV4-3 and TRBJ2-1; D is possibly TRBD2 (5 bases). Germline CDR1 and CDR2: LGHNA and YSLEER. V shed 3 bases and J shed 6 bases, with 12 bases lying between them. The CDR3 contains 14 residues. CDR3 region: CASSQGAGSNEQFF. In DNA, the CDR3 is TGCGCCAGCAGCCAGGGCGCGGGTAGCAATGAGCAGTTCTTC.

The chain is built from TRBV5-8 and TRBJ1-5, with TRBD1 as a possible D gene (5 bases). Germline V gene sequence: CDR1 SGHTS, CDR2 YDEGEE. This CDR3 region has 12 residues. V was cut by 2 bases and J by 5 bases, with 5 bases left in between. CDR3 sequence reads: CASSFRDQPQHF. DNA of the CDR3: TGTGCCAGCAGCTTCAGGGATCAGCCCCAGCATTTT. Variable domain in full (rest from reference TRBV5-8 and TRBJ1-5): EAGVTQSPTHLIKTRGQQATLRCSPISGHTSVYWYQQALGLGLQFLLWYDEGEERNRGNFPPRFSGRQFPNYSSELNVNALELEDSALYLCASSFRDQPQHFGDGTRLSIL.

V usage is TRBV28 and J usage is TRBJ2-7, with 8 bases fitting TRBD1. V trimming: 7 bases; J trimming: 1 base; junction bases outside the gene matches: 6. This CDR3 spans 14 amino acids. Germline lookup yields CDR1 MDHEN and CDR2 SYDVKM. The DNA of the CDR3 is TGTGCCAGCAATCGGGACAGGCTGTCCTACGAGCAGTACTTC. This codes for CASNRDRLSYEQYF.

The chain couples TRBV3-1 (or the pseudogene TRBV3-2) to TRBJ1-2; unclear D gene. V shed 3 bases and J shed 5 bases, with 10 bases lying between them. CDR1 and CDR2 (germline): LGHDT, YNNKEL (reference sequence). The CDR3 length is 13 residues. The DNA for the CDR3 is TGTGCCAGCAGCCAGGAGGGTTATTATGGCTACACCTTC. It yields the protein CASSQEGYYGYTF.

A single count supports this clone. The gene calls are TRBV4-1 and TRBJ1-1; D is undetermined. The length of the CDR3 is 14 residues. Per germline, CDR1 MGHRA and CDR2 YSYEKL. Trimming took off 6 bases at V and 5 bases at J, with 16 bases between the two ends. CDR3 loop: CASRGPGRGTEAFF. Here the CDR3 DNA reads TGCGCCAGCAGAGGGCCGGGGAGAGGGACTGAAGCTTTCTTT.

The chain is built from TRBV4-1 and TRBJ2-5; tentatively, D is TRBD1 (7 bases). Trimming left V 2 bases short and J 3 bases short, with 13 bases between. Germline values: CDR1 MGHRA, CDR2 YSYEKL. This CDR3 spans 15 amino acids. CDR3 sequence (DNA): TGCGCCAGCAGCCAAAGAGGAGGGGGCGAAGAGACCCAGTACTTC. It translates to CASSQRGGGEETQYF.

This sequence joins TRBV4-3 and TRBJ2-7; the match to TRBD1 covers 9 bases. Per germline, CDR1 LGHNA and CDR2 YSLEER. V gave up 2 bases and J gave up 4 bases; unmatched junction bases: 15. There are 18 residues in the CDR3. The CDR3 bases are TGCGCCAGCAGCCAACACAACCACCGTGGACAGGGGATTTACGAGCAGTACTTC. This codes for CASSQHNHRGQGIYEQYF.

Only a few counts were recorded for this clone. This sequence joins TRBV5-5 and TRBJ2-2, with no clear D. The CDR3 is made up of 16 amino acids. Germline CDR1 reads SGHKS; CDR2 reads YYEKEE (reference sequence). Trimming left V 4 bases short and J 4 bases short, with 17 bases between. As DNA, the CDR3 is TGTGCCAGCAGCCCTTTACAAGGTTGGGGCACCGGGGAGCTGTTTTTT. Amino acids: CASSPLQGWGTGELFF. The entire variable domain, with the rest obtained from reference TRBV5-5 and TRBJ2-2, is as follows: DAGVTQSPTHLIKTRGQQVTLRCSPISGHKSVSWYQQVLGQGPQFIFQYYEKEERGRGNFPDRFSARQFPNYSSELNVNALLLGDSALYLCASSPLQGWGTGELFFGEGSRLTVL.

V usage is TRBV27 and J usage is TRBJ1-2; 7 positions agree with TRBD1. There are 17 residues in the CDR3. J was trimmed by 2 bases and V by 6 bases; bases with no gene match: 15. Germline loops: CDR1 MNHEY, CDR2 SMNVEV (reference sequence). CDR3 DNA: TGTGCCAGCAGCCGCCTCGTTCGACAGGGTAGAAACTATGGCTACACCTTC. Translated, it gives CASSRLVRQGRNYGYTF.